This TCR delta chain stems from a study of γδ T cells in repeated Plasmodium falciparum infection. Study details: Age- and gender-matched Australian children served as comparison for malaria-exposed Malian children.

Sequencing covered both gamma and delta TCR chains per sample. TCRdb reanalysed the multiplex PCR reads via CATT. The data contain about 89,000 delta-chain clones, more than 1.4% of them seen just once; the ten biggest clones take up around 8.1%. The table lists this clone with many counts. Its antigen is unidentified. Other DNA sequences in the sample encode the same CDR3. Study-wide results and limits: Vdelta2-negative gammadelta repertoires appeared less diverse and less shared in Malian than Australian children. Waves of new clonotype selection appeared after repeated controlled infections in Vdelta2-negative, largely Vdelta1+, gammadelta T cells.

Germline CDR1 reads TSWWSYY; CDR2 reads QGS. Unmatched junction bases numbered 15, after V lost 0 bases and J lost 1 base. This CDR3 is 20 amino acids long. Bulk repertoires came from Vgamma9/Vdelta2+ or Vdelta2-negative gammadelta T cells flow-sorted from PBMC. Source material: gamma-delta T cells from blood. The V call is TRDV1, the J call TRDJ1; 9 nucleotides match TRDD3. The TCR sequence derives from a pool of human donors (malaria-infected and uninfected, not separated). This CDR3 is CALGELRVAWGIIGTDKLIF. In nucleotides, the CDR3 is TGTGCTCTTGGGGAACTGAGAGTAGCGTGGGGGATAATTGGCACCGATAAACTCATCTTT.